The sample holds a few counts of the clone carrying this TCR beta chain. The source of the sample is a study of cytomegalovirus exposure and HLA in healthy donors. Vbeta (60) and Jbeta (13) primers were used in the PCR. Method: immunoSEQ multiplex PCR; TCRdb's copy keeps in-frame clones and lacks some. The data show over 200,000 clones, approximately 84% seen once. V gave up 0 bases and J gave up 0 bases, with 15 bases separating them. This CDR3 comprises 19 residues. The germline V gene encodes CDR1 LGHNA and CDR2 YNFKEQ. The chain joins TRBV4-2 to TRBJ2-6, with D perhaps matching TRBD2 (6 bases). This clonotype originated in a woman aged 40 to 50 in good health and CMV-seronegative. Sample: PBMCs. CDR3 nucleotides: TGTGCCAGCAGCCAAGATCCCCATTTGGGACTCTCTGGGGCCAACGTCCTGACTTTC. The encoded protein is CASSQDPHLGLSGANVLTF.